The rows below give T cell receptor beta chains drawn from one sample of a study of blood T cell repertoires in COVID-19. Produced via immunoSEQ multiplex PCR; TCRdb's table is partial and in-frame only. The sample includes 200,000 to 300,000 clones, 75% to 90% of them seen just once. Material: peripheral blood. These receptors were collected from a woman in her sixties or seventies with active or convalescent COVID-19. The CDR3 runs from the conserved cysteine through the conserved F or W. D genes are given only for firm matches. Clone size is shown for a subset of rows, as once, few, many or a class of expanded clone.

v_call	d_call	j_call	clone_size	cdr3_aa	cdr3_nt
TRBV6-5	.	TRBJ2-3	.	CASSLDYRTDTQYF	TGTGCCAGCAGTCTAGACTACCGCACAGATACGCAGTATTTT
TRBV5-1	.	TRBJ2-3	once	CASSLGWADTDTQYF	TGCGCCAGCAGCTTGGGGTGGGCAGACACAGATACGCAGTATTTT
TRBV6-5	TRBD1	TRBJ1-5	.	CASSHGTGKHF	TGTGCCAGCAGCCACGGGACAGGCAAGCATTTT
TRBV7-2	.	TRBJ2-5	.	CASSLSVQETQYF	TGTGCCAGCAGCTTGAGCGTCCAAGAGACCCAGTACTTC
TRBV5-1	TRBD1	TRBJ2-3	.	CASSSSGGRTDTQYF	TGCGCCAGCAGTTCATCAGGGGGCCGCACAGATACGCAGTATTTT
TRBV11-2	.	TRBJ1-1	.	CASSLPGPEAFF	TGTGCCAGCAGCTTACCAGGCCCGGAAGCTTTCTTT
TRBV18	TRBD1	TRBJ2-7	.	CASSPLGQGSFPTYEQYF	TGTGCCAGCTCACCATTAGGACAGGGAAGCTTTCCAACCTACGAGCAGTACTTC
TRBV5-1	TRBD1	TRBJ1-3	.	CASATTGADSGNTIYF	TGCGCCAGCGCAACGACAGGGGCAGACTCTGGAAACACCATATATTTT
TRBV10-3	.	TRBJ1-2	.	CAISESTYSYGYTF	TGTGCCATCAGTGAGTCTACCTACAGCTATGGCTACACCTTC
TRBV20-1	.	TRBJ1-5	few	CSASGGGADSNQPQHF	TGCAGTGCTAGTGGAGGGGGGGCCGATAGCAATCAGCCCCAGCATTTT
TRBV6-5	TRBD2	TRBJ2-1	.	CASSLRDYYNEQFF	TGTGCCAGCAGTCTCCGGGACTATTACAATGAGCAGTTCTTC
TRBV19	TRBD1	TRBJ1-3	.	CASSIPRTGSGNTIYF	TGTGCCAGTAGTATTCCCCGGACAGGGAGCGGAAACACCATATATTTT
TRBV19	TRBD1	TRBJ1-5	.	CASSRIRDRVSNQPQHF	TGTGCCAGTAGTCGTATTAGGGACAGGGTCAGCAATCAGCCCCAGCATTTT
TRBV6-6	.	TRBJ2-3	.	CASSYPTDTQYF	TGTGCCAGCAGTTACCCGACAGATACGCAGTATTTT
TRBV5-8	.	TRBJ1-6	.	CASSSGVRNSPLHF	TGTGCCAGCAGCTCCGGAGTGCGGAATTCACCCCTCCACTTT
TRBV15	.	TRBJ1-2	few	CATSPDLTVSGGYTF	TGTGCCACCAGCCCAGACCTAACTGTATCGGGGGGCTACACCTTC
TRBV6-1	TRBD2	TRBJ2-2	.	CASRELAGGSGGELFF	TGTGCCAGCAGGGAACTAGCGGGGGGGTCCGGCGGGGAGCTGTTTTTT
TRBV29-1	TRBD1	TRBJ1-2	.	CSVKTGGGYTF	TGCAGCGTTAAGACAGGGGGTGGCTACACCTTC
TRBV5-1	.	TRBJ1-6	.	CASSLEADTRNIGPLHF	TGCGCCAGCAGCTTGGAGGCGGACACCCGTAACATAGGACCCCTCCACTTT
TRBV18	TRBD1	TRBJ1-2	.	CASSPLNIPGQGAEGYTF	TGTGCCAGCTCACCGCTCAATATACCGGGACAGGGGGCTGAGGGCTACACCTTC
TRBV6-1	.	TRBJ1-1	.	CASSETSGDTEAFF	TGTGCCAGCAGTGAAACCTCGGGGGACACTGAAGCTTTCTTT
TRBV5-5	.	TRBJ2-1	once	CASSLTTSLENEQFF	TGTGCCAGCAGCTTAACAACCTCCCTAGAGAATGAGCAGTTCTTC
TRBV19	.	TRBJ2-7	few	CASSISQGSYEQYF	TGTGCCAGTAGTATAAGCCAGGGCTCCTACGAGCAGTACTTC
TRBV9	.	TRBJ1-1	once	CASSVALNTEAFF	TGTGCCAGCAGCGTAGCCTTGAACACTGAAGCTTTCTTT
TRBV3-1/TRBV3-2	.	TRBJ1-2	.	CASSRASPGGGYTF	TGTGCCAGCAGCCGGGCCTCCCCCGGTGGTGGCTACACCTTC
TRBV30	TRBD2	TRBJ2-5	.	CAWSVPAGRETQYF	TGTGCCTGGAGTGTACCAGCGGGGAGGGAGACCCAGTACTTC
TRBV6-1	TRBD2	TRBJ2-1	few	CASSGSSGGPLIPYNEQFF	TGTGCCAGCAGTGGGTCTAGCGGGGGGCCTTTGATACCCTACAATGAGCAGTTCTTC
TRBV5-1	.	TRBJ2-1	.	CASSLSVSNNEQFF	TGCGCCAGCAGCTTGTCGGTTTCGAACAATGAGCAGTTCTTC
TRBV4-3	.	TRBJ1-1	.	CASSQARGEGDTEAFF	TGCGCCAGCAGCCAAGCCCGTGGTGAGGGCGACACTGAAGCTTTCTTT
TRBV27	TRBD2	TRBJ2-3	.	CASSFGGAADTQYF	TGTGCCAGCAGTTTCGGGGGGGCCGCAGATACGCAGTATTTT
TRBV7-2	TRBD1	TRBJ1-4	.	CASSLDRGEEKLFF	TGTGCCAGCAGCTTAGACAGGGGTGAGGAAAAACTGTTTTTT
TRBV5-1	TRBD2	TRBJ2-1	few	CASSSNAGGPYNEQFF	TGCGCCAGCAGCTCAAACGCGGGGGGGCCCTACAATGAGCAGTTCTTC
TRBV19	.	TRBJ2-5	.	CASSSGQLFGLQETQYF	TGTGCCAGTAGTAGCGGACAGCTCTTTGGGCTCCAAGAGACCCAGTACTTC
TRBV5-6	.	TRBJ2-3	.	CASSFPGSADTQYF	TGTGCCAGCAGCTTTCCTGGCAGCGCCGATACGCAGTATTTT
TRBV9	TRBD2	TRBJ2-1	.	CASGPGLAGQSSYNEQFF	TGTGCCAGCGGCCCCGGACTAGCGGGCCAGAGCTCCTACAATGAGCAGTTCTTC
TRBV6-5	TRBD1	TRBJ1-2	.	CASSYGDSGYTF	TGTGCCAGCAGTTACGGGGACAGTGGCTACACCTTC
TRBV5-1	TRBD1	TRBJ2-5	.	CASSLTGGVTQETQYF	TGCGCCAGCAGCTTAACAGGGGGAGTGACCCAAGAGACCCAGTACTTC
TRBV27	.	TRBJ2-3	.	CASTPGVGRRADTQYF	TGTGCCAGCACCCCCGGGGTTGGGCGCCGTGCAGATACGCAGTATTTT
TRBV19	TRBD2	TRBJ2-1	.	CASSTRPGGGRSEQFF	TGTGCCAGTAGTACCCGTCCGGGGGGGGGCCGGAGTGAGCAGTTCTTC
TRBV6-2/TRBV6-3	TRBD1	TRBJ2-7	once	CASSYGQGGYEQYF	TGTGCCAGCAGTTACGGACAGGGGGGCTACGAGCAGTACTTC
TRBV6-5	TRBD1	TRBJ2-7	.	CASIHGTGGYEQYF	TGTGCCAGCATCCACGGGACAGGGGGGTACGAGCAGTACTTC
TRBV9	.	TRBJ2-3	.	CASSVIAHSTDTQYF	TGTGCCAGCAGCGTTATTGCACACAGCACAGATACGCAGTATTTT